This T cell receptor (beta chain) was retrieved from a study of blood T cell repertoires in COVID-19. Overall study context: Acute and convalescent COVID-19 specimens originated in the United States, Italy and Spain. Sample material is recorded as cDNA or gDNA derived from T cells, B-cell-depleted T cells, or PBMCs.

TCRdb keeps only in-frame clones here, not all; method: immunoSEQ multiplex PCR. The sample holds 150,000 or so clones, approximately 81% seen once. The CDR3 sequence is 14 residues long. Germline CDR1 MDHEN, CDR2 SYDVKM. V gave up 9 bases and J gave up 4 bases, with 18 bases separating them. The material sequenced was peripheral blood. This TCR derives from a man younger than 35 with active or convalescent COVID-19. The chain is built from TRBV28 and TRBJ1-2, with D unclear. CDR3: CASLGTLPPYGYTF. CDR3 nucleotide sequence: TGTGCCAGTCTAGGTACCCTTCCCCCCTATGGCTACACCTTC.